The rows below give T cell receptor beta chains drawn from one sample of a study of early T cells in non-severe SARS-CoV-2 infection. From the 5' RACE reads, TCRdb called clonotypes with MiXCR, one entry per CDR3 protein. Of 95,000 to 150,000 distinct CDR3 sequences in the sample, more than 13% are singletons; the top ten hold around a fifth. The sample was whole blood. Receptors were obtained from an adult who was a healthcare worker with PCR-confirmed SARS-CoV-2 infection or an uninfected control (not recorded which). CDR3s include the opening cysteine and the closing phenylalanine or tryptophan. Each record gives: J gene, clone size, D gene, V gene, CDR3 protein, CDR3 DNA. A D gene is named only where the DNA matches it firmly. Clone size is not always given. Where it is, it says once, few, many or a class for expanded clones.

>TRBJ1-2|many|.|TRBV4-1
CASSQPRRRGTFYGYTF
TGCGCCAGCAGCCAACCTAGGCGCAGAGGGACCTTCTATGGCTACACCTTC
>TRBJ2-7|few|.|TRBV6-1
CASSLTGTYEQYF
TGTGCCAGCAGTCTCACAGGGACCTACGAGCAGTACTTC
>TRBJ1-1|.|.|TRBV9
CASSIVVNTEAFF
TGTGCCAGCAGTATTGTGGTGAACACTGAAGCTTTCTTT
>TRBJ2-2|few|TRBD2|TRBV2
CASRTGTSGGELFF
TGTGCCAGCAGGACCGGGACTAGCGGCGGGGAGCTGTTTTTT
>TRBJ2-4|few|.|TRBV15
CATSRGGRLTPGHLAKNIQYF
TGTGCCACCAGCAGAGGGGGACGCTTGACGCCGGGCCACCTAGCCAAAAACATTCAGTACTTC
>TRBJ2-3|few|.|TRBV4-2
CASSRAPEYTDTQYF
TGTGCCAGCAGCAGGGCCCCTGAGTACACAGATACGCAGTATTTT
>TRBJ2-5|many|.|TRBV5-1
CASRRAEYQETQYF
TGCGCCAGCAGACGGGCAGAGTACCAAGAGACCCAGTACTTC
>TRBJ2-5|.|.|TRBV5-1
CASSRLRAKQETQYF
TGCGCCAGCAGCCGCCTCCGGGCGAAACAAGAGACCCAGTACTTC
>TRBJ1-1|few|TRBD1|TRBV5-5
CASSLAPTGEAFF
TGTGCCAGCAGCTTAGCTCCCACAGGGGAGGCTTTCTTT
>TRBJ1-4|few|TRBD1|TRBV27
CASSRPGQGNEKLFF
TGTGCCAGCAGCCGCCCGGGACAGGGTAACGAAAAACTGTTTTTT
>TRBJ1-1|.|.|TRBV15
CATSREPRTNTEAFF
TGTGCCACCAGCAGAGAACCAAGGACGAACACTGAAGCTTTCTTT
>TRBJ1-3|.|.|TRBV12-3/TRBV12-4
CASSPRGAGGNTIYF
TGTGCCAGCAGCCCCCGCGGTGCGGGTGGAAACACCATATATTTT
>TRBJ2-1|.|.|TRBV10-3
CAISGDSEQFF
TGTGCCATCAGTGGGGATTCCGAGCAATTCTTC
>TRBJ2-1|.|.|TRBV7-9
CASSPTFNEQFF
TGTGCCAGCAGCCCGACATTCAATGAGCAGTTCTTC
>TRBJ2-3|few|.|TRBV7-3
CASSLGPGGRTDTQYF
TGTGCCAGCAGCTTAGGCCCCGGGGGGCGCACAGATACGCAGTATTTT
>TRBJ2-7|.|TRBD2|TRBV27
CASRPGLANYEQYF
TGTGCCAGCAGGCCGGGACTAGCGAACTACGAGCAGTACTTC
>TRBJ2-2|many|TRBD2|TRBV6-2/TRBV6-3
CASSRLADTGELFF
TGTGCCAGCAGTCGACTAGCCGACACCGGGGAGCTGTTTTTT
>TRBJ1-1|few|.|TRBV7-9
CASSFDGGTEAFF
TGTGCCAGCAGCTTCGACGGGGGCACTGAAGCTTTCTTT
>TRBJ2-5|few|TRBD2|TRBV12-5
CASGFSGGARETQYF
TGTGCTAGTGGTTTCTCCGGGGGGGCCCGAGAGACCCAGTACTTC
>TRBJ2-7|few|.|TRBV28
CASSLNRYEQYF
TGTGCCAGCAGTTTAAACCGTTACGAGCAGTACTTC
>TRBJ2-3|.|.|TRBV7-8
CASTFWGATDTQYF
TGTGCCAGCACCTTTTGGGGGGCCACAGATACGCAGTATTTT
>TRBJ2-1|many|.|TRBV19
CASSIVGLTEQFF
TGTGCCAGTAGTATAGTCGGACTGACCGAGCAGTTCTTC
>TRBJ1-6|many|.|TRBV7-9
CASSLGRGGSPLHF
TGTGCCAGCAGCTTGGGCCGGGGTGGATCACCCCTCCACTTT
>TRBJ2-6|few|TRBD1|TRBV6-1
CASRDRALSSGANVLTF
TGTGCCAGCAGGGACAGGGCGCTTTCCTCTGGGGCCAACGTCCTGACTTTC
>TRBJ1-3|.|.|TRBV7-9
CASSFEPATIYF
TGTGCCAGCAGCTTTGAACCAGCGACCATATATTTT
>TRBJ2-3|few|TRBD2|TRBV4-1
CASSQDGTSGGRTDTQYF
TGCGCCAGCAGCCAAGATGGGACTAGCGGGGGTAGAACAGATACGCAGTATTTT
>TRBJ2-7|.|.|TRBV5-4
CASSLGLDYSYEQYF
TGTGCCAGCAGCTTGGGATTGGACTACTCCTACGAGCAGTACTTC
>TRBJ1-1|.|.|TRBV5-5
CASSWGGGASTEAFF
TGTGCCAGCAGCTGGGGCGGGGGAGCGAGCACTGAAGCTTTCTTT
>TRBJ1-1|.|TRBD1|TRBV10-3
CASGTGVNTEAFF
TGTGCCTCTGGGACAGGGGTCAACACTGAAGCTTTCTTT
>TRBJ1-1|.|.|TRBV29-1
CSVEDNGTEAFF
TGCAGCGTTGAAGATAACGGGACTGAAGCTTTCTTT
>TRBJ2-5|.|TRBD1|TRBV23-1
CASSQTGESEETQYF
TGCGCCAGCAGTCAGACAGGGGAATCCGAAGAGACCCAGTACTTC
>TRBJ2-7|few|.|TRBV7-9
CASSSDSSYEQYF
TGTGCCAGCAGCTCCGACAGCTCCTACGAGCAGTACTTC
>TRBJ2-5|.|TRBD1|TRBV5-1
CASRQGTETQYF
TGCGCCAGCCGACAGGGGACCGAGACCCAGTACTTC
>TRBJ1-2|few|TRBD1|TRBV3-1
CASSHVDRANGYTF
TGTGCCAGCAGCCACGTAGACAGGGCCAATGGCTACACCTTC
>TRBJ1-2|many|.|TRBV3-1
CASSQGRGSYTF
TGTGCCAGCAGCCAAGGACGGGGAAGCTACACCTTC
>TRBJ1-6|few|.|TRBV3-1
CASSQRPDTDSSLHF
TGTGCCAGCAGCCAAAGGCCAGATACGGATTCATCCCTCCACTTT
>TRBJ2-7|few|.|TRBV2
CASRLDQGTYEQYF
TGTGCCAGCAGGCTGGACCAGGGGACCTACGAGCAGTACTTC
>TRBJ1-4|few|.|TRBV27
CASSSEGIWDEKLFF
TGTGCCAGCAGTTCCGAAGGCATATGGGATGAAAAACTGTTTTTT
>TRBJ2-7|few|.|TRBV12-3/TRBV12-4
CASSSTGGTTYEQYF
TGTGCCAGCAGTTCAACAGGTGGAACTACCTACGAGCAGTACTTC
>TRBJ2-7|few|.|TRBV19
CASSRAAATSYSLYF
TGTGCCAGTAGCAGGGCGGCGGCCACCTCATATTCTCTGTACTTC
>TRBJ2-3|few|TRBD2|TRBV14
CASSQDFRTSGYTDTQYF
TGTGCCAGCAGCCAAGACTTCCGGACTAGCGGCTACACAGATACGCAGTATTTT
>TRBJ2-3|.|.|TRBV5-1
CASSLSLDNTQYF
TGCGCCAGCAGCCTCAGCCTGGATAATACGCAGTATTTT
>TRBJ1-3|few|.|TRBV2
CASSDGGFSGNTIYF
TGTGCCAGCAGTGACGGGGGCTTCTCTGGAAACACCATATATTTT
>TRBJ2-7|.|.|TRBV20-1
CSANLGGPYEQYF
TGCAGTGCTAACCTCGGGGGGCCCTACGAGCAGTACTTC
>TRBJ1-3|.|.|TRBV19
CASKEDRSSGNTIYF
TGTGCCAGTAAGGAGGACAGAAGCTCTGGAAACACCATATATTTT
>TRBJ2-5|.|.|TRBV6-5
CASSYSAGTETQYF
TGTGCCAGCAGTTACTCGGCGGGTACCGAGACCCAGTACTTC
>TRBJ2-3|.|TRBD1|TRBV7-9
CASSSDRGSNQPQYF
TGTGCCAGCAGCTCGGACAGGGGGAGCAATCAGCCCCAGTATTTT
>TRBJ2-7|few|.|TRBV10-3
CAISEPGLIGQGGYEQYF
TGTGCCATCAGTGAGCCCGGTCTGATCGGTCAGGGGGGATACGAGCAGTACTTC